Sequencing of this T cell receptor beta chain was carried out in a study of cytomegalovirus exposure and HLA in healthy donors. All donors participated as healthy donors of bone marrow. The germline CDR1 and CDR2 sequences are KGHSH and LQKENI. The CDR3 covers 14 residues. Unmatched junction bases numbered 5, after V lost 6 bases and J lost 8 bases. The study ran its PCR with 60 Vbeta and 13 Jbeta primers. Assay: immunoSEQ multiplex PCR; the TCRdb copy retains only in-frame clones and omits some. Here the sample spans fewer than 25,000 clones, over 75% being singletons. This TCR was recovered from a man in his 60s in good health and CMV-seronegative. The sample was PBMCs. V gene TRBV18 combines with J gene TRBJ1-6; 9 bases line up with TRBD1. This chain's CDR3 is CASSQGQGDSPLHF. As DNA, the CDR3 is TGTGCCAGCTCCCAGGGACAGGGCGATTCACCCCTCCACTTT.